This section outlines one T cell receptor (beta chain) sequence together with its context. What it recognizes is unknown. Profiling of TCR beta VDJ combinations and CDR3 sequences used genomic DNA as template. Using its own MiXCR run on the reads, TCRdb lists one record per CDR3 protein. The sample holds roughly 240,000 distinct CDR3 sequences, approximately 50% seen once. CDR1 is MNHNS, CDR2 SASEGT, per germline. CDR3 size: 13 residues. J lost 5 bases, V lost 11 bases, and 8 bases had no gene match. The sample belongs to a study of CD8+CD57+ T cells in acquired aplastic anemia. Sequencing involved patients with CD8+CD57+ cell expansion previously shown by flow cytometry. Among the patients, none had received any therapy at the time of blood sampling. Study-level results: Researchers reported that CD8+ Simpson's diversity was not significantly different in patients versus controls.

The sequencing input was sorted CD4+, CD8+, or CD8+CD57+ T cells (not recorded which) from PBMCs. The chain joins TRBV6-1 to TRBJ2-5; 10 nucleotides match TRBD1. The clonotype was recovered from a human donor with aplastic anemia. DNA for the CDR3: TGTGCCGGCAAGGGACAGGGGCGCGAGACCCAGTACTTC. Translated: CAGKGQGRETQYF.